These 24 T cell receptor beta chains were sequenced from one sample in a study of cytomegalovirus exposure and HLA in healthy donors. The PCR had 60 Vbeta and 13 Jbeta primers. Method: immunoSEQ multiplex PCR; TCRdb's copy keeps in-frame clones and lacks some. The table records 110,000 or so clones, roughly four fifths of them present only once. Sequences were obtained from PBMCs. These TCRs come from a man aged 40-49 years in good health and CMV-seronegative.

On this clone itself: The sample carries other DNA sequences with the same CDR3. The chain joins TRBV6-5 to TRBJ2-7; TRBD1 agrees at 9 bases. The CDR3 runs 14 residues. After removal of 5 bases from V and 3 bases from J, the junction contained 5 bases not matched to a gene. Germline V lookup: CDR1 MNHEY, CDR2 SVGAGI. The CDR3 region has the DNA TGTGCCAGCAGTCCCGGGACAGGGCGCTACGAGCAGTACTTC. Its translation is CASSPGTGRYEQYF.

In its sample, this clone was seen once. The chain recombines TRBV4-3 with TRBJ2-3, with 7 nucleotides matching TRBD2. This CDR3 contains 14 residues. Germline V CDR1 and CDR2: LGHNA, YSLEER. Trimming at V came to 2 bases and at J to 4 bases, leaving 3 bases not matched to a gene. Written as DNA, the CDR3 is TGCGCCAGCAGCCAACGACTAGCTGCAGATACGCAGTATTTT. This gives the protein CASSQRLAADTQYF.

In its sample, this clone was seen once. The V call is TRBV7-8, the J call TRBJ1-1, with D tentatively TRBD1 (6 bases). The CDR3 runs 14 residues. Deletions cut 4 bases from V and 9 bases from J, with 18 bases between. CDR1 and CDR2 (germline): SGHVS, FQNEAQ. In DNA form, the CDR3 reads TGTGCCAGCAGCTCGGCAGGGGTATCAACACAAGCTTTCTTT. As protein: CASSSAGVSTQAFF. The entire variable domain, with the rest obtained from reference TRBV7-8 and TRBJ1-1, is as follows: GAGVSQSPRYKVAKRGQDVALRCDPISGHVSLFWYQQALGQGPEFLTYFQNEAQLDKSGLPSDRFFAERPEGSVSTLKIQRTQQEDSAVYLCASSSAGVSTQAFFGQGTRLTVV.

The J gene is TRBJ2-7, the V gene TRBV7-6; tentative D call: TRBD1 (5 bases). Trimming shortened V by 3 bases and J by 6 bases, and 15 bases separated the two germline ends. Germline CDR1 SGHVS, CDR2 FNYEAQ. This CDR3 is 14 amino acids long. CDR3 amino acids: CASSLTDFALEQYF. CDR3 sequence (DNA): TGTGCCAGCAGCTTGACAGACTTTGCTCTCGAGCAGTACTTC. Full variable domain (outside the CDR3, taken from reference TRBV7-6 and TRBJ2-7): GAGVSQSPRYKVTKRGQDVALRCDPISGHVSLYWYRQALGQGPEFLTYFNYEAQQDKSGLPNDRFSAERPEGSISTLTIQRTEQRDSAMYRCASSLTDFALEQYFGPGTRLTVT.

The chain employs TRBV10-1 and TRBJ2-7; D may be TRBD1 (6 bases). V lost 5 bases and J 3 bases, leaving 17 bases between the germline ends. The germline V gene has CDR1 WNHNN and CDR2 SYGVQD (reference sequence). The CDR3 has 15 amino acids. CDR3 nucleotides: TGCGCCAGCAGTCCGGGACAAGGCCTTATCTACGAGCAGTACTTC. Amino acid sequence: CASSPGQGLIYEQYF.

The chain carries TRBV9 and TRBJ2-3, with a possible D match to TRBD2 (5 bases). The V and J ends lost 0 bases and 1 base respectively, with 9 bases between them. Germline CDR1 is SGDLS and CDR2 is YYNGEE. The CDR3 is made up of 15 amino acids. The chain's CDR3 is CASSVGRGGTDTQYF. CDR3 sequence (DNA): TGTGCCAGCAGCGTAGGTCGGGGAGGCACAGATACGCAGTATTTT. The variable domain in full, with the rest retrieved from reference TRBV9 and TRBJ2-3, is DSGVTQTPKHLITATGQRVTLRCSPRSGDLSVYWYQQSLDQGLQFLIQYYNGEERAKGNILERFSAQQFPDLHSELNLSSLELGDSALYFCASSVGRGGTDTQYFGPGTRLTVL.

CDR3 DNA sequence: TGTGCCAGTAGTATAGTAGCGGGAGTACATTACGAGCAGTACTTC. Amino acids: CASSIVAGVHYEQYF. V usage is TRBV19 and J usage is TRBJ2-7; 9 bases match TRBD2. Germline values: CDR1 LNHDA, CDR2 SQIVND (reference sequence). This CDR3 has 15 residues. Trimming took 1 base from V and 4 from J; bases not matched to a gene: 5.

CDR3 loop: CASSQDVLAGGIYEQYF. The CDR3 DNA is TGTGCCAGCAGCCAAGATGTGCTAGCGGGAGGAATCTACGAGCAGTACTTC. This sequence joins TRBV4-2 and TRBJ2-7; 11 nucleotides match TRBD2. Losses at the gene ends were 0 bases for V and 3 bases for J; bases not matched to a gene: 7. This CDR3 is built from 17 residues. From germline, CDR1 is LGHNA and CDR2 YNFKEQ.

V gene TRBV6-5 combines with J gene TRBJ1-6, with 10 nucleotides matching TRBD1. J lost 10 bases, V lost 0 bases, and 6 bases had no gene match. CDR1 and CDR2 (germline): MNHEY, SVGAGI. The CDR3 contains 16 residues. In DNA form, the CDR3 reads TGTGCCAGCAGTTACTCGAGTGGGACAGGGGACTCACCCCTCCACTTT. This encodes CASSYSSGTGDSPLHF.

For the CDR3, the DNA is TGTGCCTGGGTCGGGGACCGGGGGGATGAGCAGTTCTTC. The encoded protein is CAWVGDRGDEQFF. The chain is built from TRBV30 and TRBJ2-1, with 7 bases matching TRBD2. Looked up from germline, CDR1 is GTSNPN and CDR2 is SVGIG (reference sequence). V was clipped by 5 bases and J by 8 bases; unmatched bases: 9. CDR3 size: 13 residues.

Regarding this clone: At one end the junction does not follow the germline gene, possibly because of a read error. This sequence joins TRBV14 and TRBJ2-6; D may be TRBD2 (7 bases). The CDR3 has 15 amino acids. The germline gives CDR1 SGHDN, CDR2 FVKESK. The CDR3 DNA follows: TGTGCCAGCAGCCCGGGGGGCTCTGGGGCCAACGGCCTGACTTTC. Residues: CASSPGGSGANGLTF.

This chain links TRBV2 with TRBJ1-1; D ambiguous. V was pared by 1 base and J by 9 bases, with 9 bases between. Germline CDR1 reads SNHLY; CDR2 reads FYNNEI. This CDR3 is 12 amino acids long. The CDR3 coding sequence is TGTGCCAGCAGTGAAGGGGGAGGCCAAGCTTTCTTT. The encoded protein is CASSEGGGQAFF.

The rearrangement links TRBV19 to TRBJ1-5; 7 bases map to TRBD1. This CDR3 spans 15 amino acids. Unmatched junction bases numbered 17, after V lost 7 bases and J lost 11 bases. In germline, CDR1 is LNHDA, CDR2 SQIVND (reference sequence). The CDR3 DNA follows: TGTGCCAGTACTTACGGGACAGCCGACCGAGGGGCCCAGCATTTT. Its protein is CASTYGTADRGAQHF.

This clone was seen just once. This chain connects TRBV7-9 to TRBJ2-4, with TRBD1 identical over 12 bases. Trimming removed 6 bases from V and 13 bases from J; junction bases left unmatched: 13. The CDR3 extends over 15 amino acids. CDR1 is SEHNR, CDR2 FQNEAQ, per germline (reference sequence). Here the CDR3 reads CASRDSGTGGDRQYF. The CDR3 nucleotides are TGTGCCAGCAGAGATTCCGGGACAGGGGGCGACAGACAGTACTTC.

This sequence joins TRBV5-6 and TRBJ1-1; TRBD1 agrees at 7 bases. V gave up 4 bases and J gave up 3 bases; unmatched junction bases: 9. Per the germline V gene, CDR1 is SGHDT and CDR2 is YYEEEE. CDR3 length equals 15 residues. The CDR3 reads CASSLETGYDTEAFF. The CDR3 DNA follows: TGTGCCAGCAGCCTAGAGACAGGGTACGACACTGAAGCTTTCTTT.

The chain carries TRBV9 and TRBJ2-1; 7 bases align to TRBD2. The CDR3 spans 14 residues. From germline, CDR1 is SGDLS and CDR2 YYNGEE. After removal of 3 bases from V and 8 bases from J, the junction contained 8 bases not matched to a gene. The CDR3 nucleotides read TGTGCCAGCAGCGCTATAGCGGGTGGCGATGAGCAGTTCTTC. Translating it yields CASSAIAGGDEQFF.

This sequence joins TRBV7-2 and TRBJ2-7; 7 bases are shared with TRBD1. The V gene's germline CDR1 is SGHTA and CDR2 FQGNSA. The CDR3 totals 12 residues. Trimming at V came to 5 bases and at J to 5 bases, leaving 3 bases not matched to a gene. CDR3 residues: CASSRQGNEQYF. The CDR3, as DNA: TGTGCCAGCAGCAGACAGGGAAACGAGCAGTACTTC.

The V call is TRBV2, the J call TRBJ1-1, with TRBD1 identical over 11 bases. The CDR3 covers 14 residues. In germline, CDR1 is SNHLY, CDR2 FYNNEI. V gave up 1 base and J gave up 10 bases; unmatched junction bases: 5. The CDR3 sequence: CASSEGTGGYGAFF. The CDR3 DNA sequence: TGTGCCAGCAGTGAAGGGACAGGGGGCTACGGAGCTTTCTTT.

CDR3 DNA: TGCGCCAGCAGCTGGGGGACAGGGACCTACGAGCAGTACTTC. Amino acids: CASSWGTGTYEQYF. The V and J genes are TRBV5-1 and TRBJ2-7, with TRBD1 matching 9 bases. The germline V gene has CDR1 SGHRS and CDR2 YFSETQ. CDR3 length equals 14 residues. The J segment lost 2 bases and the V segment lost 3 bases, leaving 3 bases of the junction unmatched.

On this clone itself: A junction end diverges from the germline sequence, so it may reflect a read error. The chain is built from TRBV7-7 and TRBJ1-3; 11 bases match TRBD1. This CDR3 is built from 16 residues. From germline, CDR1 is SSHAT and CDR2 FNYEAQ (reference sequence). CDR3 loop: CASSRGQGVSGNTIYF. The CDR3 nucleotides are TGTGCTAGCAGCCGGGGACAGGGGGTCAGTGGAAACACCATATATTTT.

The V call is TRBV2, the J call TRBJ1-2; 8 bases map to TRBD1. The CDR3 totals 14 residues. Germline lookup yields CDR1 SNHLY and CDR2 FYNNEI. Losses at the gene ends were 6 bases for V and 4 bases for J; bases not matched to a gene: 7. This chain's CDR3 is CASSPGQAFYGYTF. CDR3 in DNA: TGTGCCAGCAGCCCGGGACAGGCCTTCTATGGCTACACCTTC.

The chain recombines TRBV7-9 with TRBJ1-1; a weak D match, TRBD1 (5 bases). The CDR3 contains 13 residues. Trimming left V 5 bases short and J 3 bases short, with 10 bases between. Germline assignment: CDR1 SEHNR and CDR2 FQNEAQ (reference sequence). CDR3 residues: CASSPRGDTEAFF. CDR3 DNA sequence: TGTGCCAGCAGCCCCCGGGGGGACACTGAAGCTTTCTTT.

The chain uses TRBV5-8 and TRBJ2-1, with 8 positions matching TRBD1. The V gene end was trimmed by 5 bases and the J gene end by 3 bases; junction bases not matched to a gene: 4. The CDR3 sequence is 14 residues long. In germline, CDR1 is SGHTS, CDR2 YDEGEE. In DNA form, the CDR3 reads TGTGCCAGCAGGGGACAGGTGTTCTACAATGAGCAGTTCTTC. Amino acid sequence: CASRGQVFYNEQFF.

The rearrangement uses TRBV6-1 and TRBJ1-2; D is uncertain. V lost 0 bases and J lost 6, with 14 bases in between. The CDR3 totals 15 residues. Germline V lookup: CDR1 MNHNS, CDR2 SASEGT. As DNA, the CDR3 is TGTGCCAGCAGTGAAGCAGGGAGGAGGTCCGATGGCTACACCTTC. Its translation is CASSEAGRRSDGYTF.